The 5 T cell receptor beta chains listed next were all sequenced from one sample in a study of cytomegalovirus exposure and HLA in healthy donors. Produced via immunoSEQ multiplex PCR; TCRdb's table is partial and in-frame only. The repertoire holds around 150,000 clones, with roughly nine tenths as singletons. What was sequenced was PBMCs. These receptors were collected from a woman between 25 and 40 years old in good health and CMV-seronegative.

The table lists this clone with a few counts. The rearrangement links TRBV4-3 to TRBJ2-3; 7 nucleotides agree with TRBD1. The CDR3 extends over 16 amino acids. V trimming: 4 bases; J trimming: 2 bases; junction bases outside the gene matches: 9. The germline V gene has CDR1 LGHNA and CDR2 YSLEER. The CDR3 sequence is CASSPLAGGITDTQYF. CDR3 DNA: TGCGCCAGCAGCCCCCTGGCAGGGGGAATCACAGATACGCAGTATTTT.

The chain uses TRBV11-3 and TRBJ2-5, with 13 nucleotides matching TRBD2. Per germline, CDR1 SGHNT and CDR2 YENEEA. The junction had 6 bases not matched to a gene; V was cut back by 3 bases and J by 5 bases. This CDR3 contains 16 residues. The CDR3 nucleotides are TGTGCCAGCAGCTTCGGACTAGCGGGAGATGGTGAGACCCAGTACTTC. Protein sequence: CASSFGLAGDGETQYF.

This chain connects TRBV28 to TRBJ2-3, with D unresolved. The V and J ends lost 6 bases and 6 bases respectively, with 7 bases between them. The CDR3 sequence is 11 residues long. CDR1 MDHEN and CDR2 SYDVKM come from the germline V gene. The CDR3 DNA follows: TGTGCCAGCAGCCAGAGGGATACGCAGTATTTT. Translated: CASSQRDTQYF.

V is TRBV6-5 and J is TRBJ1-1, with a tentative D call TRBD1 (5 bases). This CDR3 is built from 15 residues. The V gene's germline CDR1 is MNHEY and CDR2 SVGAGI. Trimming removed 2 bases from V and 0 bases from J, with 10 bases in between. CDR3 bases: TGTGCCAGCAGTTACGGGACGGGGATGAACACTGAAGCTTTCTTT. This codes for CASSYGTGMNTEAFF.

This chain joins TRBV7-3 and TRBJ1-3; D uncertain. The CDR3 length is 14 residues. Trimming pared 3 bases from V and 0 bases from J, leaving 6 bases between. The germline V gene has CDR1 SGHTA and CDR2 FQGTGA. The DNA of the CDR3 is TGTGCCAGCAGCTTTGGGGTCTCTGGAAACACCATATATTTT. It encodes CASSFGVSGNTIYF.